This TCR beta chain was recovered during a study of blood T cell repertoires in COVID-19. Study at large: Collection of acute and convalescent COVID-19 samples took place in the United States, Italy and Spain. PBMCs, B-cell-depleted T cells, or T cells provided the cDNA or gDNA that made up the material.

This clone has just one count. Original methodology: Estimates of nucleated cell counts were drawn from the amplification of reference gene primers. Method: immunoSEQ multiplex PCR; TCRdb's copy keeps in-frame clones and lacks some. V and J calls plus clone size are reproduced from that table; the DNA served to infer D and trimming. In the table there are 150,000 to 200,000 clones, about 87% of which are singletons. The sample was peripheral blood. The clonotype was recovered from a man aged 18 to 35 with active or convalescent COVID-19.

This CDR3 is CASSLESVSGSRTDTQYF. The CDR3 DNA reads TGTGCCAGCAGCTTAGAGTCGGTTAGCGGGAGTCGCACAGATACGCAGTATTTT. The V and J genes are TRBV7-2 and TRBJ2-3; 9 bases are a match to TRBD2. The CDR3 has 18 amino acids. The germline V gene has CDR1 SGHTA and CDR2 FQGNSA. The V segment lost 1 base and the J segment 1 base; nucleotides outside the gene matches: 9.